This T cell receptor (beta chain) was identified during a study of blood T cell repertoires in COVID-19. Methods used by the authors: Amplification from reference gene primers served as the basis for estimated nucleated cell counts. TCRdb keeps only in-frame clones here, not all; method: immunoSEQ multiplex PCR. Clone size and V and J calls were adopted from that table, with D and trimming inferred from the DNA. The sample includes hundreds of thousands of clones, 70% to 90% of them seen just once. The CDR3 has 15 amino acids. Germline V CDR1 and CDR2: LGHDT, YNNKEL (reference sequence). The germline V and J ends were trimmed by 2 bases and 1 base, with 11 bases remaining between them.

Sequencing input: peripheral blood. J is TRBJ1-1 and V is TRBV3-1 (or the pseudogene TRBV3-2), with D perhaps TRBD1 (5 bases). This receptor was obtained from a woman aged 30 to 39 with active or convalescent COVID-19. The CDR3 spells CASSQNTQANTEAFF. The CDR3 DNA reads as TGTGCCAGCAGCCAAAATACACAGGCGAACACTGAAGCTTTCTTT.